A single sample gave rise to the 2 T cell receptor beta chains below, sequenced in a study of CD8 T cells in ankylosing spondylitis. Via MiXCR, TCRdb re-called the 5' RACE reads, giving one row per CDR3 protein. Among 39,000 or so distinct CDR3 sequences listed, approximately 3% were seen once. Sequenced sample: blood, either unsorted or a sorted T cell fraction (not recorded which). Source of these receptors: a male donor with ankylosing spondylitis or in good health (not recorded which).

This clonotype was recorded many times. This chain links TRBV9 with TRBJ2-3; the match to TRBD2 covers 15 bases. This CDR3 has 18 amino acids. Per germline, CDR1 SGDLS and CDR2 YYNGEE. J gave up 4 bases and V 4 bases, and 10 bases lay outside the gene matches. In DNA form, the CDR3 reads TGTGCCAGCAGCCCCGGGACTAGCGGGGGGAGGGGCGCAGATACGCAGTATTTT. Residues: CASSPGTSGGRGADTQYF.

Many counts were recorded for this clonotype. The chain couples TRBV9 to TRBJ2-3; weak D call: TRBD1 (6 bases). Trimming shortened V by 3 bases and J by 5 bases, and 22 bases separated the two germline ends. The CDR3 has 17 residues. CDR1 and CDR2 (germline): SGDLS, YYNGEE. CDR3 nucleotides: TGTGCCAGCAGCGCCTCACGACAGGTTACAGTTGGAGATACGCAGTATTTT. Translated: CASSASRQVTVGDTQYF.